This is a list of T cell receptor beta chains from one sample in a study of T cells in localized non-small cell lung cancer. Sequencing was performed with immunoSEQ multiplex PCR; in TCRdb, only in-frame clones are kept and a portion is missing. The repertoire consists of approximately 52,000 clones, with about 72% occurring once and the leading ten covering about a sixth. The sequencing here drew on peripheral blood, taken before any cancer treatment. The receptors were gathered from a man between 35 and 75 years old with stage I squamous cell lung carcinoma. Each CDR3 is given with its conserved first and last residue. Fields, in order: V gene, clone size, CDR3 protein. Size values are once, few and many counts, or a class for expanded clones, and some rows have none.

V: TRBV27
size: once
CDR3: CASSLGLGGNYGYTF

V: TRBV6-5
size: few
CDR3: CASTPRGLNTEAFF

V: TRBV28
size: .
CDR3: CASREPRTDRGEKLFF

V: TRBV2
size: .
CDR3: CASSEQGQGTSNWGTQYF

V: TRBV21-1
size: .
CDR3: CAPQDRATHPNEKLFF

V: TRBV9
size: .
CDR3: CASSVGGGGPDEQYF

V: TRBV15
size: .
CDR3: CATSRDSGSGGTDTQYF

V: TRBV5-6
size: few
CDR3: CASSVDRAMNTEAFF

V: TRBV6-1
size: .
CDR3: CASSTESSYEQYF

V: TRBV2
size: few
CDR3: CASKDRVGQPQHF

V: TRBV5-5
size: .
CDR3: CASSRFGIEETQYF

V: TRBV28
size: once
CDR3: CASSLPGMGEQYF

V: TRBV5-4
size: .
CDR3: CASSLISGLSTDTQYF

V: TRBV10-3
size: .
CDR3: CAITGTGMAEQYF

V: TRBV29-1
size: once
CDR3: CSGGDPRGGLLGELFF

V: TRBV27
size: once
CDR3: CASPGTETYNEQFF

V: TRBV5-6
size: .
CDR3: CATRLDRRNTIYF

V: TRBV28
size: .
CDR3: CASSTRQLNEKLFF

V: TRBV18
size: .
CDR3: CASSPFPGTDNQPQHF

V: TRBV18
size: .
CDR3: CASSPGGTGDSPLHF

V: TRBV19
size: once
CDR3: CASSIQQTNTGELFF

V: TRBV4-3
size: few
CDR3: CASSQDFGEGDTQYF

V: TRBV6-5
size: .
CDR3: CASSLKVAGRHEQFF